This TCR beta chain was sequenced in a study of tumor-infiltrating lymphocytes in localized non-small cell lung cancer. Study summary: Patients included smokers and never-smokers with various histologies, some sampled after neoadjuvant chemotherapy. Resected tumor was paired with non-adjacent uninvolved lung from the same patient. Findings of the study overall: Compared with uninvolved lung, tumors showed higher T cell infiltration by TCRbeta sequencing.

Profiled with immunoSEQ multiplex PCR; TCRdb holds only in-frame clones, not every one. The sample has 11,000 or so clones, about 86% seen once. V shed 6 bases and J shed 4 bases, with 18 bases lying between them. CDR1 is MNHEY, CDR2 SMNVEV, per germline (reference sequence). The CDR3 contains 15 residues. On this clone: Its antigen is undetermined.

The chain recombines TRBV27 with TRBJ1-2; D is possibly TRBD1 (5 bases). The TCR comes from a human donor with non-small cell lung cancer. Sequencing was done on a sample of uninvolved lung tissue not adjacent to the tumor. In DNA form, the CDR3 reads TGTGCCAGCAGCATACAGGAGGGTCGCGGCTATGGCTACACCTTC. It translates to CASSIQEGRGYGYTF.